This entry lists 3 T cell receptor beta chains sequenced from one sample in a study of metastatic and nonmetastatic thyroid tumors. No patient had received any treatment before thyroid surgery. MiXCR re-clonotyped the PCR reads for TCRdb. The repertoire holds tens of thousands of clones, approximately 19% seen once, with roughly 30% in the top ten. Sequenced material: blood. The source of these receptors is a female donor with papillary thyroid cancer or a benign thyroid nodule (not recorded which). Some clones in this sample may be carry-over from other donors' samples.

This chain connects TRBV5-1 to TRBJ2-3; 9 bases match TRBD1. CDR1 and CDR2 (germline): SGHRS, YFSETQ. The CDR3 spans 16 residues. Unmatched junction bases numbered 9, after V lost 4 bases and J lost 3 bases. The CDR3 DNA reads TGCGCCAGCAGCCGCGGGGACAGGGTCGGAACAGATACGCAGTATTTT. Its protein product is CASSRGDRVGTDTQYF.

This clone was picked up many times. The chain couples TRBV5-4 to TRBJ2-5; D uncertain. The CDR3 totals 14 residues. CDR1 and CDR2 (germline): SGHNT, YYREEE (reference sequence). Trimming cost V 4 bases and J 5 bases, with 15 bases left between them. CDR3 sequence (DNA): TGTGCCAGCAGCCGTCTTGGGGAATCGGAGACCCAGTACTTC. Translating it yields CASSRLGESETQYF.

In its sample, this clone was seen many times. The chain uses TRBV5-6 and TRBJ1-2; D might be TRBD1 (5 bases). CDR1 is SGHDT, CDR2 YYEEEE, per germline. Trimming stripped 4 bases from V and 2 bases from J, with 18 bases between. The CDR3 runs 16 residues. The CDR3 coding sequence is TGTGCCAGCAGCCCACGGGACGGACGGGGGAACTATGGCTACACCTTC. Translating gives CASSPRDGRGNYGYTF.